Reported below is one T cell receptor (beta chain). Its antigen is still unknown. These data come from a study of vaccination and CD4 T cells after COVID-19. With the Oncomine TCR Beta short-read assay, DNA from cultured CD4+ T cells was sequenced. TCRdb re-called the PCR reads with MiXCR, one entry per CDR3 protein. The repertoire holds 18,000 or so distinct CDR3 sequences, around 28% seen once, with roughly 15% in the top ten. Treatment of the sample: roughly 11-day PBMC culture with coronavirus spike peptide pools or control peptides (ViraFEST assay). The TCR originated in a human donor with COVID-19. The sample taken for sequencing was cultured CD4+ T cells from blood.

CDR3: CASSLAGGGELFF. CDR3 in DNA: TGTGCCAGCAGCTTGGCCGGGGGCGGGGAGCTGTTTTTT. The chain combines TRBV11-2 with TRBJ2-2; D possibly corresponds to TRBD2 (6 bases). V shed 3 bases and J shed 7 bases, with 9 bases lying between them. The CDR3 runs to 13 residues. Germline V lookup: CDR1 SGHAT, CDR2 FQNNGV.